This passage covers 25 T cell receptor beta chains from one sample sequenced in a study of cytomegalovirus exposure and HLA in healthy donors. This PCR relied on a set of 60 Vbeta primers and 13 Jbeta primers. Profiling relied on immunoSEQ multiplex PCR, and the TCRdb table lists in-frame clones only, not all of them. The table lists roughly 110,000 clones, roughly 82% of them singletons, with about 6% in the top ten. Sequencing used PBMCs. These receptors were obtained from a woman aged 45-60 years in good health and CMV-seropositive.

This chain joins TRBV5-1 and TRBJ2-3; TRBD1 might be the D (6 bases). The germline CDR1 and CDR2 sequences are SGHRS and YFSETQ. The CDR3 is made up of 16 amino acids. Between the trimmed V and J ends, which lost 4 bases and 0 bases, there was a span of 15 bases. The CDR3 protein is CASSLQGGLSTDTQYF. The CDR3, as DNA: TGCGCCAGCAGCCTGCAAGGGGGTCTAAGCACAGATACGCAGTATTTT.

The chain combines TRBV9 with TRBJ1-3, with D possibly TRBD1 on 5 matching bases. The V and J ends lost 7 bases and 0 bases respectively, with 8 bases between them. CDR1 and CDR2 from the germline V gene are SGDLS and YYNGEE. The CDR3 is made up of 13 amino acids. For the CDR3, the DNA is TGTGCCAGCCGGGGGGGCTCTGGAAACACCATATATTTT. Protein product: CASRGGSGNTIYF.

This sequence joins TRBV30 and TRBJ1-6, with 7 bases aligning to TRBD1. Germline lookup yields CDR1 GTSNPN and CDR2 SVGIG (reference sequence). The CDR3 contains 15 residues. Trimming removed 2 bases from V and 10 bases from J; junction bases left unmatched: 11. CDR3 protein: CAWSRVGTVNSPLHF. The CDR3, as DNA: TGTGCCTGGAGTCGCGTCGGGACAGTCAACTCACCCCTCCACTTT. The whole variable domain, remainder taken from reference TRBV30 and TRBJ1-6, is SQTIHQWPATLVQPVGSPLSLECTVEGTSNPNLYWYRQAAGRGLQLLFYSVGIGQISSEVPQNLSASRPQDRQFILSSKKLLLSDSGFYLCAWSRVGTVNSPLHFGNGTRLTVT.

For the CDR3, the DNA is TGCGCCAGCATCCGGGACAGTGCCTACAATGAGCAGTTCTTC. It translates to CASIRDSAYNEQFF. This chain uses TRBV10-2 with TRBJ2-1; 7 bases agree with TRBD1. Trimming removed 7 bases from V and 2 bases from J; junction bases left unmatched: 5. This CDR3 region has 14 residues. CDR1 and CDR2 (germline): WSHSY, SAAADI.

This clone has just a few counts. The chain carries TRBV30 and TRBJ1-4; D ambiguous. V lost 2 bases and J 8 bases, leaving 18 bases between the germline ends. The CDR3 totals 15 residues. Germline V gene lookup returns CDR1 GTSNPN and CDR2 SVGIG (reference sequence). CDR3 sequence: CAWSHGVEGTEKLFF. CDR3 nucleotides: TGTGCCTGGAGTCACGGGGTGGAGGGAACCGAAAAACTGTTTTTT.

This chain connects TRBV6-5 to TRBJ2-2; D not resolved. Germline assignment: CDR1 MNHEY and CDR2 SVGAGI. V lost 7 bases and J 3 bases, leaving 15 bases between the germline ends. The CDR3 runs 15 residues. CDR3 loop: CASTQGRMDTGELFF. The CDR3 nucleotides read TGTGCCAGCACCCAAGGCAGGATGGACACCGGGGAGCTGTTTTTT.

This clone has just a few counts. The chain combines TRBV7-2 with TRBJ1-2; 9 nucleotides line up with TRBD1. With 6 bases clipped from V and 0 bases from J, the junction kept 8 bases outside the gene matches. Germline V lookup: CDR1 SGHTA, CDR2 FQGNSA. The CDR3 runs to 16 residues. CDR3: CASSTYRGRANYGYTF. In nucleotides, the CDR3 is TGTGCCAGCAGTACGTACAGGGGGCGAGCTAACTATGGCTACACCTTC.

The V call is TRBV21-1, the J call TRBJ1-5; whether TRBD1, the table's D call, matches the DNA was not checked. TRBV21-1 is a listed pseudogene. This CDR3 is 15 amino acids long. Written as DNA, the CDR3 is TGTGCCAGCAGCAAGGGCCAGGCCGGCAATCAGCCCCAGCATTTT. This sequence encodes CASSKGQAGNQPQHF.

The chain is built from TRBV19 and TRBJ1-1, with 11 bases matching TRBD1. Per germline, CDR1 LNHDA and CDR2 SQIVND (reference sequence). Trimming took 2 bases from V and 2 from J; bases not matched to a gene: 7. The CDR3 totals 17 residues. The CDR3 region is CASSIFQDRGLNTEAFF. Written as DNA, the CDR3 is TGTGCCAGTAGTATATTTCAGGACAGGGGGCTTAACACTGAAGCTTTCTTT.

The V and J genes are TRBV19 and TRBJ2-5; 13 nucleotides line up with TRBD2. The J segment lost 5 bases and the V segment lost 1 base, leaving 4 bases of the junction unmatched. CDR1 is LNHDA and CDR2 is SQIVND in the germline V gene (reference sequence). This CDR3 comprises 16 residues. The CDR3 reads CASSIGTSGGWETQYF. As DNA, the CDR3 is TGTGCCAGTAGTATAGGGACTAGCGGGGGATGGGAGACCCAGTACTTC.

This chain joins TRBV7-2 and TRBJ2-1, with 14 bases lining up with TRBD2. V lost 4 bases, J lost 7 bases, and 3 bases stayed unmatched. Germline loops: CDR1 SGHTA, CDR2 FQGNSA. The CDR3 has 15 amino acids. As DNA, the CDR3 is TGTGCCAGCAGCTCGACTAGCGGGGGGGGGAATGAGCAGTTCTTC. Amino acid sequence: CASSSTSGGGNEQFF.

The V and J genes are TRBV28 and TRBJ1-5; D remains ambiguous. This CDR3 has 17 amino acids. V lost 3 bases and J 4 bases, leaving 19 bases between the germline ends. CDR1 and CDR2 from the germline V gene are MDHEN and SYDVKM. The CDR3: CASSLSGASAGNQPQHF. The CDR3 DNA follows: TGTGCCAGCAGTTTGTCGGGTGCCTCAGCCGGGAATCAGCCCCAGCATTTT.

The chain combines TRBV27 with TRBJ2-6; no definite D call. From germline, CDR1 is MNHEY and CDR2 SMNVEV (reference sequence). The CDR3 is made up of 14 amino acids. Trimming shortened V by 5 bases and J by 6 bases, and 11 bases separated the two germline ends. CDR3 bases: TGTGCCAGCAGTCCGATAGATTCGGCCAACGTCCTGACTTTC. Amino acids: CASSPIDSANVLTF.

The sample holds one count of this clone. V is TRBV29-1 and J is TRBJ1-1; no firm D call. From germline, CDR1 is SQVTM and CDR2 ANQGSEA. Trimming stripped 5 bases from V and 3 bases from J, with 7 bases between. This CDR3 has 11 amino acids. In DNA, the CDR3 is TGCAGCGTTAGATTAGACACTGAAGCTTTCTTT. Amino acid sequence: CSVRLDTEAFF.

For the CDR3, the DNA is TGCGCCAGCAGCCTGGAACCAGGTACTGGGGCCAACGTCCTGACTTTC. Translating gives CASSLEPGTGANVLTF. This chain uses TRBV5-1 with TRBJ2-6; the D is unclear. Trimming shortened V by 4 bases and J by 2 bases, and 13 bases separated the two germline ends. Germline V lookup: CDR1 SGHRS, CDR2 YFSETQ. The CDR3 has 16 amino acids.

Here the CDR3 DNA reads TGTGCCAGCTCCCTCCTCGAGGGAGCCCAGTACTTC. Amino acid sequence: CASSLLEGAQYF. The rearrangement links TRBV18 to TRBJ2-5, with D possibly being TRBD2 (5 bases). V was shortened by 6 bases and J by 9 bases, with 14 bases between the two germline ends. The CDR3 totals 12 residues. From germline, CDR1 is KGHSH and CDR2 LQKENI.

V gene TRBV15 combines with J gene TRBJ2-1, with 8 bases lining up with TRBD1. CDR3 size: 17 residues. Germline values: CDR1 LNHNV, CDR2 YYDKDF (reference sequence). With 2 bases clipped from V and 4 bases from J, the junction kept 10 bases outside the gene matches. CDR3 sequence: CATSRFDRGPLYNEQFF. CDR3 bases: TGTGCCACCAGCAGATTTGACAGGGGCCCTCTTTACAATGAGCAGTTCTTC.

The rearrangement joins TRBV28 to TRBJ1-5; tentatively, D is TRBD1 (6 bases). Germline CDR1 is MDHEN and CDR2 is SYDVKM. Trimming shortened V by 2 bases and J by 0 bases, and 17 bases separated the two germline ends. The length of the CDR3 is 18 residues. The CDR3 loop reads CASSLGQGRRYSNQPQHF. The DNA of the CDR3 is TGTGCCAGCAGTTTAGGGCAGGGGCGCCGATATAGCAATCAGCCCCAGCATTTT.

This clone was counted many times. The chain carries TRBV14 and TRBJ2-1; 12 positions agree with TRBD2. The ends lost 4 bases at V and 10 bases at J; junction bases unmatched: 8. The CDR3 contains 15 residues. Looked up from germline, CDR1 is SGHDN and CDR2 is FVKESK. This chain's CDR3 is CASSLGASGGDEQFF. As DNA, the CDR3 is TGTGCCAGCAGCCTTGGGGCTAGCGGGGGGGACGAGCAGTTCTTC.

This rearrangement joins TRBV6-5 to TRBJ1-2; 8 bases fit TRBD1. The CDR3 length is 13 residues. CDR1 is MNHEY and CDR2 is SVGAGI in the germline V gene. Losses at the gene ends were 5 bases for V and 4 bases for J; bases not matched to a gene: 3. Here the CDR3 DNA reads TGTGCCAGCAGTGGACAGGGTCTCTATGGCTACACCTTC. Its protein product is CASSGQGLYGYTF.

This sequence joins TRBV28 and TRBJ1-1; 8 nucleotides line up with TRBD1. The V gene end was trimmed by 6 bases and the J gene end by 5 bases; junction bases not matched to a gene: 8. CDR3 length: 14 amino acids. The germline gives CDR1 MDHEN, CDR2 SYDVKM. The CDR3 here is CASSDRGRGTEAFF. The DNA of the CDR3 is TGTGCCAGCAGCGACAGGGGCAGGGGAACTGAAGCTTTCTTT. Using reference TRBV28 and TRBJ1-1 for the parts outside the CDR3, the full variable domain is DVKVTQSSRYLVKRTGEKVFLECVQDMDHENMFWYRQDPGLGLRLIYFSYDVKMKEKGDIPEGYSVSREKKERFSLILESASTNQTSMYLCASSDRGRGTEAFFGQGTRLTVV.

This clone has a single count. This chain links TRBV4-2 with TRBJ2-3; D is unclear. V was clipped by 1 base and J by 2 bases, with 13 bases between them. The germline V gene encodes CDR1 LGHNA and CDR2 YNFKEQ. The CDR3 has 16 amino acids. The CDR3 loop is CASSQVSVTFTDTQYF. In nucleotides, the CDR3 is TGTGCCAGCAGCCAAGTATCGGTTACCTTCACAGATACGCAGTATTTT.

As DNA, the CDR3 is TGTGCCAGCAGTTTACGGCAGGGCCATGGCTACACCTTC. Its translation is CASSLRQGHGYTF. The gene calls are TRBV27 and TRBJ1-2, with D possibly being TRBD1 (5 bases). V was pared by 2 bases and J by 6 bases, with 10 bases between. Germline V gives CDR1 MNHEY, CDR2 SMNVEV (reference sequence). The CDR3 has 13 amino acids.

The J gene is TRBJ2-2, the V gene TRBV5-1, with D uncertain. V lost 4 bases to trimming and J lost 4 bases, with 14 bases between them. The CDR3 extends over 15 amino acids. Germline CDR1 is SGHRS and CDR2 is YFSETQ. The CDR3 spells CASSPALSGTGELFF. In nucleotides, the CDR3 is TGCGCCAGCAGCCCCGCCCTATCGGGCACCGGGGAGCTGTTTTTT.

This clone appeared a few times. The chain couples TRBV2 to TRBJ2-2; 8 nucleotides agree with TRBD1. Germline CDR1 is SNHLY and CDR2 is FYNNEI. This CDR3 region has 15 residues. Trimming cost V 7 bases and J 4 bases; bases outside gene matches: 8. The CDR3 reads CASTEGDRFTGELFF. CDR3 coding DNA: TGTGCCAGCACTGAGGGGGACAGGTTCACCGGGGAGCTGTTTTTT.